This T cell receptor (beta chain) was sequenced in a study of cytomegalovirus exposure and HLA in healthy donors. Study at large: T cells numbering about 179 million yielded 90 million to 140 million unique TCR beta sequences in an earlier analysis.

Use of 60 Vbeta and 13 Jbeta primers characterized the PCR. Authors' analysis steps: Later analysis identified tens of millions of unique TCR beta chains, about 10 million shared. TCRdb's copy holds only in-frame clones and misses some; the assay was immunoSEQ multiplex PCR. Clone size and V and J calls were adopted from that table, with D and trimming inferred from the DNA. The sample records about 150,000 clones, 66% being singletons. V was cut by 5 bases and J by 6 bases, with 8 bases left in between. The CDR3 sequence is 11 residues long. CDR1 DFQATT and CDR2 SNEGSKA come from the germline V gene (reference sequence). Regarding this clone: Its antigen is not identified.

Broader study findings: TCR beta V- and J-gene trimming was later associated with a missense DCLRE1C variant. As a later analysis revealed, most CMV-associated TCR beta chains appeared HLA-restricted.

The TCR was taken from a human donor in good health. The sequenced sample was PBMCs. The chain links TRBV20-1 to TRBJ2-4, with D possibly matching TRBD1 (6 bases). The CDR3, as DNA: TGCAGTGCTCCGGACAGAAACATTCAGTACTTC. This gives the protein CSAPDRNIQYF.